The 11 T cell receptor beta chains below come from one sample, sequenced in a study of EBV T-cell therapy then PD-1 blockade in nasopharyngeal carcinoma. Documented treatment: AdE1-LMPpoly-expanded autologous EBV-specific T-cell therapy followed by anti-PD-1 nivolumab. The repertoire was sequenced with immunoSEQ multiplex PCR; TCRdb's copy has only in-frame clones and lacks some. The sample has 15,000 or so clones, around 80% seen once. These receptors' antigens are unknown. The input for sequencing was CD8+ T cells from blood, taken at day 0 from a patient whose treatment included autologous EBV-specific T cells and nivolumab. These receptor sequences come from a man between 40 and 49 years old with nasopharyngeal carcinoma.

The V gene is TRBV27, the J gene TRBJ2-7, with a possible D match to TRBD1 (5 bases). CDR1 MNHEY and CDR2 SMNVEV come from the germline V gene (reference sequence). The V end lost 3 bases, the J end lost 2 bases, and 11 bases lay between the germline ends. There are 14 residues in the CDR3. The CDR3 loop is CASSFQGRAYEQYF. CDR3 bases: TGTGCCAGCAGTTTTCAGGGCAGGGCCTACGAGCAGTACTTC.

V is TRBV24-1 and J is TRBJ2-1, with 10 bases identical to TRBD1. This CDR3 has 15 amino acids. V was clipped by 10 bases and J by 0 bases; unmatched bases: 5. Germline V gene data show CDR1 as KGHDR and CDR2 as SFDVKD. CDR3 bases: TGTGCCACGCGGGGACAGGGGAGCTCCTACAATGAGCAGTTCTTC. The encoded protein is CATRGQGSSYNEQFF.

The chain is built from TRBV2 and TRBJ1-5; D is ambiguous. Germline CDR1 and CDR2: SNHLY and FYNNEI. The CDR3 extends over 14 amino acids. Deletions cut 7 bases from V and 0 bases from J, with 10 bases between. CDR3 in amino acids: CASTGSYSNQPQHF. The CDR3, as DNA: TGTGCCAGCACAGGCAGTTATAGCAATCAGCCCCAGCATTTT.

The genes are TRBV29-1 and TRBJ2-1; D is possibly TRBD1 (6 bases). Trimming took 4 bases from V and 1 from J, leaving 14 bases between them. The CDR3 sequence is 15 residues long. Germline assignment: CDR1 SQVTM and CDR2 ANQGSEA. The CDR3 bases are TGCAGCGTTGTGGGCAGGGGCCCTTCCTACAATGAGCAGTTCTTC. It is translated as CSVVGRGPSYNEQFF.

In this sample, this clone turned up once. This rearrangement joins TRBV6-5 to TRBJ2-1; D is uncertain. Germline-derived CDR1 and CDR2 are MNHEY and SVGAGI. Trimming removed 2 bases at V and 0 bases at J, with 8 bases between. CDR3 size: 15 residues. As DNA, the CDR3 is TGTGCCAGCAGTTACCATACGAACTCCTACAATGAGCAGTTCTTC. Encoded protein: CASSYHTNSYNEQFF.

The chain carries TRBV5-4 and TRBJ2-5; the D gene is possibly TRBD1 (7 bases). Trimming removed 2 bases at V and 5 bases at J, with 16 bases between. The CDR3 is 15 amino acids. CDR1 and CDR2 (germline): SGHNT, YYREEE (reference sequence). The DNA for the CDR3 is TGTGCCAGCAGCTTCCAGGGGGGCCTTTGGGAGACCCAGTACTTC. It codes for CASSFQGGLWETQYF.

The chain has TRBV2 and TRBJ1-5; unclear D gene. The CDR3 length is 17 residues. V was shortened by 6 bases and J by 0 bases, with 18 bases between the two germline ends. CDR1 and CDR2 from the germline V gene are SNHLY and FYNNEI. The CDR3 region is CASRPRARPLSNQPQHF. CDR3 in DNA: TGTGCCAGCAGACCTAGGGCCCGCCCTCTTAGCAATCAGCCCCAGCATTTT.

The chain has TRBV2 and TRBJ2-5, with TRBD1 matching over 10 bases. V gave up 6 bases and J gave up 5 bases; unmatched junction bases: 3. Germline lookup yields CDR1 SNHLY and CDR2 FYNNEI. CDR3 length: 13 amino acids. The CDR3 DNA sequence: TGTGCCAGCAGGGACAGGGGGGGGGAGACCCAGTACTTC. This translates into CASRDRGGETQYF.

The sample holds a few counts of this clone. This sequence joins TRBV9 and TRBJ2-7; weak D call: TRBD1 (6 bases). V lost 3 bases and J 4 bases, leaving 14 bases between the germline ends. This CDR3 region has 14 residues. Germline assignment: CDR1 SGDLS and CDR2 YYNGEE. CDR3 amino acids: CASSASQGKYEQYF. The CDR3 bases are TGTGCCAGCAGCGCTTCACAGGGTAAATACGAGCAGTACTTC.

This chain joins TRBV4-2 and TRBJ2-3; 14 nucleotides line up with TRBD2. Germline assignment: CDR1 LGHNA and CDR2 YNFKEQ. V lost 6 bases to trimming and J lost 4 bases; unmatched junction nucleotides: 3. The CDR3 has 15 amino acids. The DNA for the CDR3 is TGTGCCAGCAGGGGACTAGCGGGGGAGCCAGATACGCAGTATTTT. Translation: CASRGLAGEPDTQYF.

CDR3 residues: CASSSESQGYGYTF. The CDR3 DNA follows: TGCGCCAGCAGCTCCGAATCGCAGGGATATGGCTACACCTTC. V usage is TRBV5-1 and J usage is TRBJ1-2, with D maybe TRBD1 (5 bases). The CDR3 consists of 14 residues. V lost 3 bases and J 5 bases, leaving 14 bases between the germline ends. Per the germline V gene, CDR1 is SGHRS and CDR2 is YFSETQ.